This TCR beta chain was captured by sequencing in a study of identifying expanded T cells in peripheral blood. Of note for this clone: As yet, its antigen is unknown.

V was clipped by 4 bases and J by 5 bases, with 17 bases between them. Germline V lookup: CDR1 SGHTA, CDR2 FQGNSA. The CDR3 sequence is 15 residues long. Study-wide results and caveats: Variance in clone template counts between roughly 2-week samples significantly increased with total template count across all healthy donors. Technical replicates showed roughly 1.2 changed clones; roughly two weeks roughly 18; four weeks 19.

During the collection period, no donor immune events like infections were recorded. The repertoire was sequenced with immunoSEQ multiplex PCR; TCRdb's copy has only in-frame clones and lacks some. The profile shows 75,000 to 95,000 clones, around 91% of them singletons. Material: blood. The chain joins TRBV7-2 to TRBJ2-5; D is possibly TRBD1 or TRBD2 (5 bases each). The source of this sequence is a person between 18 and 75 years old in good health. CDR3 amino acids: CASSSWGTERETQYF. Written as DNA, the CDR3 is TGTGCCAGCAGCTCGTGGGGGACCGAAAGGGAGACCCAGTACTTC.